The 29 T cell receptor beta chains given below trace back to one sample, sequenced in a study of T cells in Graves' hyperthyroidism and ophthalmopathy. TCR beta CDR3 regions were amplified from RNA transcripts. The HTBI set primed first-round TCR CDR3 RT-PCR. One entry per CDR3 protein, called by TCRdb with MiXCR from the multiplex PCR reads. This sample yields 410,000 or so distinct CDR3 sequences, of which about 14% are seen a single time; about 13% belongs to the top ten. The sample comprised blood. The receptors shown here come from a man between 18 and 29 years old with Graves' ophthalmopathy.

This clonotype came up many times. The rearrangement joins TRBV11-2 to TRBJ2-7, with TRBD1 matching over 9 bases. CDR1 and CDR2 from the germline V gene are SGHAT and FQNNGV. Germline trimming cut 5 bases from V and 7 bases from J; bases unmatched to any gene: 9. The CDR3 extends over 14 amino acids. This chain's CDR3 is CASSVDRGSGEQYF. The CDR3 DNA reads as TGTGCCAGCAGCGTGGACAGGGGCAGTGGTGAGCAGTACTTC.

Many counts were recorded for this clonotype. This chain joins TRBV11-2 and TRBJ2-7; tentative D call: TRBD2 (5 bases). V was cut by 4 bases and J by 0 bases, with 22 bases left in between. In germline, CDR1 is SGHAT, CDR2 FQNNGV. This CDR3 has 18 amino acids. CDR3 in DNA: TGTGCCAGCAGCTCCCGGCTGTGTTTGGACTGTTTCTCCTACGAGCAGTACTTC. Translation: CASSSRLCLDCFSYEQYF. Based on the CDR3 plus reference TRBV11-2 and TRBJ2-7, the full variable domain is EAGVAQSPRYKIIEKRQSVAFWCNPISGHATLYWYQQILGQGPKLLIQFQNNGVVDDSQLPKDRFSAERLKGVDSTLKIQPAKLEDSAVYLCASSSRLCLDCFSYEQYFGPGTRLTVT.

V and J are TRBV12-3 or TRBV12-4 and TRBJ2-7; 12 positions match TRBD2. Trimming took 6 bases from V and 0 from J; bases not matched to a gene: 12. There are 18 residues in the CDR3. CDR3 coding DNA: TGTGCCAGCAGCCAACCTCTAGCGGGAGGGCCTCCCTCCTACGAGCAGTACTTC. Translating it yields CASSQPLAGGPPSYEQYF.

The V call is TRBV6-1, the J call TRBJ1-1; 12 bases are shared with TRBD1. The CDR3 spans 15 residues. V lost 7 bases and J lost 2; bases outside the gene matches: 5. Germline V gene lookup returns CDR1 MNHNS and CDR2 SASEGT. The CDR3 DNA reads as TGTGCCAGCAAACCGGGACAGGGGGCCAACACTGAAGCTTTCTTT. Translated, it gives CASKPGQGANTEAFF.

This clonotype appeared many times. The chain recombines TRBV5-1 with TRBJ2-7, with D tentatively TRBD1 (5 bases). The CDR3 contains 14 residues. The V gene's germline CDR1 is SGHRS and CDR2 YFSETQ. Trimming stripped 5 bases from V and 6 bases from J, with 18 bases between. CDR3 bases: TGCGCCAGCAGTCTACAGACAGAGATGCTCGAGCAGTACTTC. Translated, it gives CASSLQTEMLEQYF.

This clonotype was counted at least ten times. J is TRBJ2-3 and V is TRBV5-1; a possible D gene is TRBD1 (6 bases). Germline CDR1 reads SGHRS; CDR2 reads YFSETQ. V lost 4 bases and J lost 1, with 13 bases in between. The CDR3 consists of 15 residues. The CDR3 DNA follows: TGCGCCAGCAGCCCTTGGGGACAAGGCACAGATACGCAGTATTTT. It specifies CASSPWGQGTDTQYF.

At least ten counts were recorded for this clonotype. The V and J genes are TRBV7-9 and TRBJ2-3; D is possibly TRBD1 or TRBD2 (5 bases each). The CDR3 loop spans 16 amino acids. The ends were cut back, 2 bases at V and 2 bases at J, with 14 bases in the middle. The germline V gene has CDR1 SEHNR and CDR2 FQNEAQ (reference sequence). CDR3 residues: CASSLSGSRFTDTQYF. The CDR3 nucleotides are TGTGCCAGCAGCTTATCAGGGAGCAGATTCACAGATACGCAGTATTTT.

Note on this clonotype: A much more abundant neighbour one base away suggests this may be a read error. V is TRBV2 and J is TRBJ2-7; 10 bases align to TRBD2. From germline, CDR1 is SNHLY and CDR2 FYNNEI. The length of the CDR3 is 15 residues. The CDR3 bases are TGTGCCAGCGGTGATTCACTAGCGGGGTACAATGAGCAGTACTTC. This codes for CASGDSLAGYNEQYF.

In its sample, this clonotype was seen many times. CDR3 sequence (DNA): TGTGCCAGCAGCCACACTTCGTACAATGAGCAGTTCTTC. This codes for CASSHTSYNEQFF. V and J are TRBV2 and TRBJ2-1; D remains unclear. CDR1 and CDR2 from the germline V gene are SNHLY and FYNNEI. Trimming left V 6 bases short and J 4 bases short, with 10 bases between. The length of the CDR3 is 13 residues.

This clonotype was found many times. The chain is built from TRBV18 and TRBJ1-1; D is possibly TRBD1 (5 bases). Per the germline V gene, CDR1 is KGHSH and CDR2 is LQKENI. The CDR3 has 15 amino acids. V was trimmed by 3 bases and J by 6 bases, leaving 17 bases between them. The CDR3 loop is CASSPPGLLGAEAFF. For the CDR3, the DNA is TGTGCCAGCTCACCCCCGGGACTATTAGGCGCTGAAGCTTTCTTT.

V usage is TRBV6-4 and J usage is TRBJ2-7, with D possibly being TRBD1 (7 bases). This CDR3 spans 17 amino acids. V lost 5 bases and J lost 3, with 23 bases in between. Per the germline V gene, CDR1 is MRHNA and CDR2 is SNTAGT. The DNA of the CDR3 is TGTGCCAGCAGTTACGCAGCAGGGGGGAGCGCCTACTACGAGCAGTACTTC. As protein: CASSYAAGGSAYYEQYF.

The sample holds a few counts of this clonotype. The V call is TRBV6-2 or TRBV6-3, the J call TRBJ2-3; D is perhaps TRBD2 (5 bases). Trimming took 6 bases from V and 4 from J, leaving 11 bases between them. The CDR3 is 13 amino acids. Germline values: CDR1 MNHEY, CDR2 SVGEGT. The CDR3 protein is CASRWESADTQYF. The CDR3 coding sequence is TGTGCCAGCAGGTGGGAGAGCGCAGATACGCAGTATTTT.

This clonotype was seen more than once but under ten times. The chain employs TRBV2 and TRBJ1-5; a possible D gene is TRBD1 (5 bases). The V end was cut by 4 bases, the J end by 1 base, with 5 bases between. Per germline, CDR1 SNHLY and CDR2 FYNNEI. The CDR3 sequence is 13 residues long. The CDR3 reads CASSGGSNQPQHF. The CDR3 coding sequence is TGTGCCAGCAGTGGGGGCAGCAATCAGCCCCAGCATTTT.

This clonotype was detected many times. The chain recombines TRBV7-9 with TRBJ1-1; 7 bases agree with TRBD1. Looked up from germline, CDR1 is SEHNR and CDR2 is FQNEAQ (reference sequence). The CDR3 is made up of 14 amino acids. J was trimmed by 3 bases and V by 5 bases; bases with no gene match: 6. The CDR3 loop is CASSLTGVHTEAFF. The CDR3 coding sequence is TGTGCCAGCAGCCTTACAGGGGTGCACACTGAAGCTTTCTTT. The whole variable domain, remainder taken from reference TRBV7-9 and TRBJ1-1, is DTGVSQNPRHKITKRGQNVTFRCDPISEHNRLYWYRQTLGQGPEFLTYFQNEAQLEKSRLLSDRFSAERPKGSFSTLEIQRTEQGDSAMYLCASSLTGVHTEAFFGQGTRLTVV.

This clonotype occurred many times. The chain links TRBV18 to TRBJ2-1, with 12 bases that match TRBD2. CDR1 is KGHSH and CDR2 is LQKENI in the germline V gene. The CDR3 is made up of 15 amino acids. Unmatched junction bases numbered 4, after V lost 4 bases and J lost 6 bases. Written as DNA, the CDR3 is TGTGCCAGCTCACTATCTAGCGGGAGGGGCAATGAGCAGTTCTTC. It codes for CASSLSSGRGNEQFF.

In its sample, this clonotype was seen many times. This chain uses TRBV29-1 with TRBJ1-2; D is undetermined. CDR3 length: 8 amino acids. Germline V gene data show CDR1 as SQVTM and CDR2 as ANQGSEA. CDR3 protein: CREVGYTF. In nucleotides, the CDR3 is TGCAGGGAGGTAGGCTACACCTTC. Together with reference TRBV29-1 and TRBJ1-2, the CDR3 gives the full variable domain: SAVISQKPSRDICQRGTSLTIQCQVDSQVTMMFWYRQQPGQSLTLIATANQGSEATYESGFVIDKFPISRPNLTFSTLTVSNMSPEDSSIYLCREVGYTFGSGTRLTVV.

This clonotype has only a few counts. The rearrangement joins TRBV6-2 or TRBV6-3 to TRBJ2-3; D is uncertain. Germline assignment: CDR1 MNHEY and CDR2 SVGEGT. With 4 bases removed from V and 5 bases from J, the gap between germline ends came to 4 bases. The CDR3 contains 11 residues. The CDR3 region is CASSWRDTQYF. CDR3 sequence (DNA): TGTGCCAGCAGTTGGAGAGATACGCAGTATTTT.

This clonotype was seen a handful of times. V is TRBV24-1 and J is TRBJ1-4, with 8 nucleotides matching TRBD1. The CDR3 covers 16 residues. V gave up 4 bases and J gave up 5 bases; unmatched junction bases: 8. Germline CDR1 and CDR2: KGHDR and SFDVKD. CDR3 DNA: TGTGCCACCAGTGACCGAGGGACAGGAAGGAATGAAAAACTGTTTTTT. This codes for CATSDRGTGRNEKLFF.

The sample holds many counts of this clonotype. V usage is TRBV27 and J usage is TRBJ1-5; 12 positions match TRBD1. J was trimmed by 7 bases and V by 6 bases; bases with no gene match: 19. CDR1 is MNHEY and CDR2 is SMNVEV in the germline V gene (reference sequence). The CDR3 spans 19 residues. CDR3: CASSFIFPAGTGGGQPQHF. As DNA, the CDR3 is TGTGCCAGCAGCTTTATCTTCCCGGCCGGGACAGGGGGCGGACAGCCCCAGCATTTT.

In its sample, this clonotype was seen a few times. This chain uses TRBV18 with TRBJ2-7; D gene ambiguous. This CDR3 region has 11 residues. Trimming shortened V by 3 bases and J by 6 bases, and 6 bases separated the two germline ends. CDR1 is KGHSH and CDR2 is LQKENI in the germline V gene. In DNA, the CDR3 is TGTGCCAGCTCACCTGAGACCGAGCAGTACTTC. Translation gives CASSPETEQYF.

This clonotype occurred many times. V usage is TRBV20-1 and J usage is TRBJ2-7; TRBD1 matches at 11 bases. Germline CDR1 and CDR2: DFQATT and SNEGSKA (reference sequence). The CDR3 consists of 14 residues. V shed 3 bases and J 6 bases; nucleotides not matched to a gene: 7. As DNA, the CDR3 is TGCAGTGCTAGCGCCTGGGACAGGGGGAGCGAGCAGTACTTC. It translates to CSASAWDRGSEQYF.

A few counts support this clonotype. The chain is built from TRBV6-1 and TRBJ2-5, with D perhaps assigned TRBD1 or TRBD2 (6 bases each). The CDR3 has 15 residues. V lost 2 bases and J lost 3, with 13 bases in between. From germline, CDR1 is MNHNS and CDR2 SASEGT. The CDR3 sequence: CASSETGASKETQYF. The CDR3 DNA reads TGTGCCAGCAGTGAAACGGGGGCTTCTAAAGAGACCCAGTACTTC.

This chain joins TRBV15 and TRBJ2-7; D might be TRBD2 (6 bases). The V gene lost 8 bases and the J gene lost 3 bases, with 17 bases spanning the gap. CDR3 length: 14 residues. Germline V gene lookup returns CDR1 LNHNV and CDR2 YYDKDF (reference sequence). The CDR3 here is CATGAGTPDYEQYF. The CDR3 region has the DNA TGTGCCACCGGAGCCGGGACTCCAGACTACGAGCAGTACTTC.

This clonotype was observed a few times. J is TRBJ1-5 and V is TRBV4-1; D not certain. The germline CDR1 and CDR2 sequences are MGHRA and YSYEKL. The CDR3 is made up of 10 amino acids. Deletions cut 5 bases from V and 9 bases from J, with 5 bases between. The CDR3 sequence: CASSTRPQHF. The CDR3 coding sequence is TGCGCCAGCAGCACACGGCCCCAGCATTTT.

This clonotype was picked up many times. The chain combines TRBV11-2 with TRBJ1-6, with D unclear. This CDR3 is built from 15 residues. Looked up from germline, CDR1 is SGHAT and CDR2 is FQNNGV. Trimming pared 6 bases from V and 5 bases from J, leaving 14 bases between. CDR3 sequence: CASRPRHWDNSPLHF. Here the CDR3 DNA reads TGTGCCAGCAGGCCAAGACATTGGGATAATTCACCCCTCCACTTT.

The V and J genes are TRBV10-3 and TRBJ1-1, with 7 bases aligning to TRBD1. Looked up from germline, CDR1 is ENHRY and CDR2 is SYGVKD. V shed 7 bases and J 4 bases; nucleotides not matched to a gene: 9. The CDR3 sequence is 14 residues long. This chain's CDR3 is CAIKGQGVGTEAFF. As DNA, the CDR3 is TGTGCCATCAAGGGCCAGGGGGTTGGCACTGAAGCTTTCTTT.

This clonotype was seen ten or more times. V usage is TRBV18 and J usage is TRBJ2-7, with D possibly matching TRBD1 (5 bases). The CDR3 has 12 amino acids. Trimming left V 1 base short and J 7 bases short, with 8 bases between. Looked up from germline, CDR1 is KGHSH and CDR2 is LQKENI. The CDR3 DNA reads TGTGCCAGCTCACCACAGGGGCGGGAGCAGTACTTC. Its protein is CASSPQGREQYF.

The table lists this clonotype with a few counts. The rearrangement links TRBV19 to TRBJ2-3, with TRBD1 matching 12 bases. Germline assignment: CDR1 LNHDA and CDR2 SQIVND (reference sequence). There are 16 residues in the CDR3. V was clipped by 3 bases and J by 3 bases; unmatched bases: 4. The CDR3 sequence: CASSIMGQGATDTQYF. CDR3 DNA: TGTGCCAGTAGTATTATGGGACAGGGGGCAACAGATACGCAGTATTTT.

In this sample, this clonotype turned up many times. The rearrangement links TRBV7-8 to TRBJ1-6; maybe TRBD1 (5 bases). Germline-derived CDR1 and CDR2 are SGHVS and FQNEAQ. The V end was cut by 1 base, the J end by 9 bases, with 10 bases between. The CDR3 is made up of 14 amino acids. The CDR3 bases are TGTGCCAGCAGCTTAGTGGGAAGGGGTTCACCCCTCCACTTT. Encoded protein: CASSLVGRGSPLHF.